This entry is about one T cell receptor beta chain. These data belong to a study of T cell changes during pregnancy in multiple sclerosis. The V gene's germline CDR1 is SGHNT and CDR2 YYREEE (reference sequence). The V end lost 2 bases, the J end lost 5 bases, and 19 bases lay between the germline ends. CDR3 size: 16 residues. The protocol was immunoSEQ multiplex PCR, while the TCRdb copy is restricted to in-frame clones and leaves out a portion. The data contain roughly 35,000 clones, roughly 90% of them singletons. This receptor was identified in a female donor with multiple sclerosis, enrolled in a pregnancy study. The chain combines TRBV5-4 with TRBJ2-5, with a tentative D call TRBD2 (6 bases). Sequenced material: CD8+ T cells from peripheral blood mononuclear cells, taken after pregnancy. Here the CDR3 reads CASSFPPGAGRETQYF. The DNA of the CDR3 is TGTGCCAGCAGCTTTCCACCGGGAGCAGGACGGGAGACCCAGTACTTC.